The clone carrying this TCR beta chain was detected only a few times. The antigen is unknown. This sample is part of a study of identical twins. Regarding the study as a whole: Fewer insertions marked abundant cord blood beta clonotypes; young adult naive trended weakly, memory not at all. There is a chance that invariant MAIT and iNKT cells partially muddied zero-insertion analyses. Modelling underestimated the level of out-of-frame TCR alpha sharing observed in monozygotic twins.

Unique molecular identifiers were present on the cDNA, and a universal primer site came from template switching. TCRdb re-analysed the 5' RACE reads in MiXCR, keeping a single row per CDR3 protein. The data contain about 660,000 distinct CDR3 sequences, 8.6% of them singletons. This sample also belongs to another study, concerning yellow fever vaccine responses in identical twins.

The receptor was derived from a woman between 18 and 29 years old in good health. Sample: PBMCs.

CDR3 DNA: TGTGCCATCAGTGAGTCTTGGCAGAAAGATGAAAAACTGTTTTTT. Translation gives CAISESWQKDEKLFF. The chain combines TRBV10-3 with TRBJ1-4; D is uncertain. Looked up from germline, CDR1 is ENHRY and CDR2 is SYGVKD. The CDR3 totals 15 residues. Deletions cut 0 bases from V and 6 bases from J, with 11 bases between.